The subject of this entry is one TCR beta chain. Its cognate antigen is unknown. This specimen comes from a study of OX40 agonist ivuxolimab in advanced cancers. The data were produced by immunoSEQ multiplex PCR, yet TCRdb's version contains in-frame clones alone and is incomplete. The repertoire holds tens of thousands of clones, with 70% to 90% as singletons. Study conclusions and caveats: Fewer expanded clones were found on average in CD4+ than in CD8+ T cells.

The TCR sequence derives from an adult with an advanced solid tumor such as melanoma, head and neck, liver or kidney cancer. The material was CD4+ or CD8+ T cells sorted from blood, obtained in a trial of the OX40 agonist ivuxolimab.

The CDR3 DNA reads TGTGCCAGCAGCGTAGAGGCTAGCGGGAGCACCTATGAGCAGTTCTTC. It codes for CASSVEASGSTYEQFF. The genes are TRBV9 and TRBJ2-1; the match to TRBD2 covers 10 bases. Losses at the gene ends were 0 bases for V and 8 bases for J; bases not matched to a gene: 8. Looked up from germline, CDR1 is SGDLS and CDR2 is YYNGEE. The CDR3 is 16 amino acids.